This TCR beta chain was identified during a study of shared clonotypes between healthy human individuals. Trimming took 2 bases from V and 4 from J, leaving 10 bases between them. There are 14 residues in the CDR3. The germline gives CDR1 SEHNR, CDR2 FQNEAQ (reference sequence). The assay was immunoSEQ multiplex PCR, and TCRdb's table has in-frame clones only and misses some. The sample carries some 1.5 million clones, 95% to 99% recorded once. About this clone itself: Other DNA sequences of this sample code for an identical CDR3.

This clonotype originated in a man younger than 40 in good health. The chain has TRBV7-9 and TRBJ2-3; TRBD2 is a possible D gene (5 bases). The specimen sequenced was naive CD4+ T cells sorted from blood. The subset denotes: CD45RA+ positively selected. The CDR3 coding sequence is TGTGCCAGCAGCTTACGGGCGGGCGCAGATACGCAGTATTTT. Residues: CASSLRAGADTQYF.